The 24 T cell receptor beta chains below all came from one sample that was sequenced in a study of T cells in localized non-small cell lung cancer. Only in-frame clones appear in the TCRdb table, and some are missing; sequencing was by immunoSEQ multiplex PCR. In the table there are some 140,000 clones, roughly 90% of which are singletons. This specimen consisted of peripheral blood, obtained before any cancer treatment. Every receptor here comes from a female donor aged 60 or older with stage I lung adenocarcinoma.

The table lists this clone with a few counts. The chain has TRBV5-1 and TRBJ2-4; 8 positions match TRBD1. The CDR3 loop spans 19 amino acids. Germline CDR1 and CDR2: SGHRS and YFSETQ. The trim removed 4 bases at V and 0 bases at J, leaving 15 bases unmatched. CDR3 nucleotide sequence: TGCGCCAGCAGCCCGTATGTGGGGACAGGAGTCCTAGCCAAAAACATTCAGTACTTC. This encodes CASSPYVGTGVLAKNIQYF. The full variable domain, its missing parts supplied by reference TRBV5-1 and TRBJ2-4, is KAGVTQTPRYLIKTRGQQVTLSCSPISGHRSVSWYQQTPGQGLQFLFEYFSETQRNKGNFPGRFSGRQFSNSRSEMNVSTLELGDSALYLCASSPYVGTGVLAKNIQYFGAGTRLSVL.

DNA of the CDR3: TGTGCCAGCAGCCAAGATCGCGGGCGGAACTCCACCGGGGAGCTGTTTTTT. It codes for CASSQDRGRNSTGELFF. This chain uses TRBV14 with TRBJ2-2, with TRBD2 as a possible D gene (5 bases). The CDR3 has 17 residues. V lost 0 bases to trimming and J lost 4 bases, with 15 bases between them. Germline V gives CDR1 SGHDN, CDR2 FVKESK.

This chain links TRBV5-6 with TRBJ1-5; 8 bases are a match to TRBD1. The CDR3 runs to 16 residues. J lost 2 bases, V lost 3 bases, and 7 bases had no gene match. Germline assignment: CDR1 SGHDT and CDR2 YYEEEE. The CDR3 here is CASSYTGGSGNQPQHF. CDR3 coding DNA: TGTGCCAGCAGCTACACAGGGGGTTCTGGCAATCAGCCCCAGCATTTT.

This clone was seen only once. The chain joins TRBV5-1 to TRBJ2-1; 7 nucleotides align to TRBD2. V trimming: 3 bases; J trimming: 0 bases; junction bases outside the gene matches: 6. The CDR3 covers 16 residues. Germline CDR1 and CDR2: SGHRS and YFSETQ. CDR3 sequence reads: CASSSSSGASYNEQFF. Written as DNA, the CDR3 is TGCGCCAGCAGCTCATCTAGCGGAGCCTCCTACAATGAGCAGTTCTTC.

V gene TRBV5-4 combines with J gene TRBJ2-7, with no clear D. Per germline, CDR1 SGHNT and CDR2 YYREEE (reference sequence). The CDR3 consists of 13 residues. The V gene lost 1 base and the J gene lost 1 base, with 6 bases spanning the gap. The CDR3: CASSLTNSYEQYF. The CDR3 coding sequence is TGTGCCAGCAGCTTGACAAATTCCTACGAGCAGTACTTC.

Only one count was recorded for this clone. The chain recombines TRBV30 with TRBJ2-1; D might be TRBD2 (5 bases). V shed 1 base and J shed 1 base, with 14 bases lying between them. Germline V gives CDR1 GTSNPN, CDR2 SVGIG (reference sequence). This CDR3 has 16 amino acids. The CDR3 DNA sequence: TGTGCCTGGAGTGAGGTAGGGAGTCGGTCCTACAATGAGCAGTTCTTC. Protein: CAWSEVGSRSYNEQFF. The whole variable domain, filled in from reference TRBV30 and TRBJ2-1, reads SQTIHQWPATLVQPVGSPLSLECTVEGTSNPNLYWYRQAAGRGLQLLFYSVGIGQISSEVPQNLSASRPQDRQFILSSKKLLLSDSGFYLCAWSEVGSRSYNEQFFGPGTRLTVL.

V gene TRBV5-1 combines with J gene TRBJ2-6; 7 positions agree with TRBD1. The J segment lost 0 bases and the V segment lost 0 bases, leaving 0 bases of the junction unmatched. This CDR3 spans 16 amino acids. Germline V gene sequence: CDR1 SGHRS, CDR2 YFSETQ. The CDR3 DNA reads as TGCGCCAGCAGCTTGGAGGGGGCCTCTGGGGCCAACGTCCTGACTTTC. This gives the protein CASSLEGASGANVLTF.

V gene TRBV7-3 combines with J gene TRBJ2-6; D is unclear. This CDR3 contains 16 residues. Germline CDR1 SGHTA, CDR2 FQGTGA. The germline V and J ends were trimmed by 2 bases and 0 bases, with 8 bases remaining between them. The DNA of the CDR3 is TGTGCCAGCAGCTTATGGGCTATCTCTGGGGCCAACGTCCTGACTTTC. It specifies CASSLWAISGANVLTF.

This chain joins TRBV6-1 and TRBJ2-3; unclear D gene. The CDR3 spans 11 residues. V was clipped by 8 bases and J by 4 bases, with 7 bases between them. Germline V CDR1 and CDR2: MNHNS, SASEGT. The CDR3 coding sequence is TGTGCCAGCGGATTGGCAGATACGCAGTATTTT. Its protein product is CASGLADTQYF.

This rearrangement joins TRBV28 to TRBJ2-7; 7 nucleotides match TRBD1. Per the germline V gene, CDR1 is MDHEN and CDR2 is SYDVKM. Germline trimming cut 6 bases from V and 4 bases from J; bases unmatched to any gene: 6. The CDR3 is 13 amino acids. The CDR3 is CASRGDSPYEQYF. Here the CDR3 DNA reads TGTGCCAGCAGAGGGGACAGTCCATACGAGCAGTACTTC.

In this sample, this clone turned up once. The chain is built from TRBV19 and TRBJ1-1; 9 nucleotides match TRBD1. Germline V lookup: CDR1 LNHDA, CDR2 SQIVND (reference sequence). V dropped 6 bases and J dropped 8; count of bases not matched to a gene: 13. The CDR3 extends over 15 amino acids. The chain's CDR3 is CASRTGTGRRGEAFF. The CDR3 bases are TGTGCCAGTAGAACCGGGACAGGGAGAAGGGGAGAAGCTTTCTTT.

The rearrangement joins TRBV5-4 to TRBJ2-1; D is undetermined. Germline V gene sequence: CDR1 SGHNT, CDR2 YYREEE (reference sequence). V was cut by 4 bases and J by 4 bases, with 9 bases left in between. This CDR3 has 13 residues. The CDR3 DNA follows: TGTGCCAGCAGCGTTACCCAGTACAATGAGCAGTTCTTC. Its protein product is CASSVTQYNEQFF.

The chain's CDR3 is CSVSAEGGPGQFF. Here the CDR3 DNA reads TGCAGCGTTTCGGCGGAGGGCGGCCCAGGGCAGTTCTTC. This rearrangement joins TRBV29-1 to TRBJ2-1; a weak D match, TRBD2 (6 bases). V shed 5 bases and J shed 12 bases, with 20 bases lying between them. Germline V lookup: CDR1 SQVTM, CDR2 ANQGSEA. The CDR3 is made up of 13 amino acids.

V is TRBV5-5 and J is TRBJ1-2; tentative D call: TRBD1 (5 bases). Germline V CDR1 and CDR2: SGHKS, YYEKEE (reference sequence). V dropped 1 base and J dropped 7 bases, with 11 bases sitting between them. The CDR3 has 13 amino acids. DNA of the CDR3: TGTGCCAGCAGCTTGACAATTGGGGGTGGCTACACCTTC. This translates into CASSLTIGGGYTF.

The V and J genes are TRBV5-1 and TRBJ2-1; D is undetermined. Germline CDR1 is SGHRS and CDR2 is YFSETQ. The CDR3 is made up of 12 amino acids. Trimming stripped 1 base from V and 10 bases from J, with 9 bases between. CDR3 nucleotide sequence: TGCGCCAGCAGCTTGCTCGCTGAGGAGCAGTTCTTC. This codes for CASSLLAEEQFF.

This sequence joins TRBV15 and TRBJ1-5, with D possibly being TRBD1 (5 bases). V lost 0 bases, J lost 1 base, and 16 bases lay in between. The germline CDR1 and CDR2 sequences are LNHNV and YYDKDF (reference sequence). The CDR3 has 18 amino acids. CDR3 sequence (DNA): TGTGCCACCAGCAGAGATACTTCTGGGGCGAGGAGCAATCAGCCCCAGCATTTT. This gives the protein CATSRDTSGARSNQPQHF.

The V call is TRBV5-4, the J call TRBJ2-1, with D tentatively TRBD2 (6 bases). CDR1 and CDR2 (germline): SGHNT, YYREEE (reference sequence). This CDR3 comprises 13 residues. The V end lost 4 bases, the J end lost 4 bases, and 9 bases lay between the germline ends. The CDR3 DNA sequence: TGTGCCAGCAGCCCCGGGAGATACAATGAGCAGTTCTTC. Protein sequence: CASSPGRYNEQFF.

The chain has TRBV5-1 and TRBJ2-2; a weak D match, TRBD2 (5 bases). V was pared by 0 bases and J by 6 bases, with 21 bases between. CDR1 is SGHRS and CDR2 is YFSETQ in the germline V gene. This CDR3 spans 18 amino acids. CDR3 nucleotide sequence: TGCGCCAGCAGCTTGGCAGGACTCACAGAACTTTGGTCCGGGGAGCTGTTTTTT. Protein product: CASSLAGLTELWSGELFF.

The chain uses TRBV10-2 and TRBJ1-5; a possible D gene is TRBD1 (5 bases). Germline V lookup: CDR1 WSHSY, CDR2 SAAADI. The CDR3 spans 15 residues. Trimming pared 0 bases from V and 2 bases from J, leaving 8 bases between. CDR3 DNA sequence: TGCGCCAGCAGTGAGTCTTCGGGGGGCAATCAGCCCCAGCATTTT. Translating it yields CASSESSGGNQPQHF.

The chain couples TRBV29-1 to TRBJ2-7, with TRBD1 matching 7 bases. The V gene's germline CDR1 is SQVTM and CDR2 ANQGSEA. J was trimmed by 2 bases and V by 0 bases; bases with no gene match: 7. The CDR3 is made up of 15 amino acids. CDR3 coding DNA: TGCAGCGTTGAAGATCGACAGGGTCCCCCCTACGAGCAGTACTTC. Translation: CSVEDRQGPPYEQYF.

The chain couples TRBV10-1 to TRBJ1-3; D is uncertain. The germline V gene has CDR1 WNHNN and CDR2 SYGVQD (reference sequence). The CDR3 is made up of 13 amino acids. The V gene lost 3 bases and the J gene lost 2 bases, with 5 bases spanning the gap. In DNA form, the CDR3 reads TGCGCCAGCAGTGATCGGCCTGGAAACACCATATATTTT. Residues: CASSDRPGNTIYF.

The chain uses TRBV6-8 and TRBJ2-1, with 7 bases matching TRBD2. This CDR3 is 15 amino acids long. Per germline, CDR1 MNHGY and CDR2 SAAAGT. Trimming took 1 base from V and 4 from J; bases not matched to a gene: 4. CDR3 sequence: CASSYWSSGYNEQFF. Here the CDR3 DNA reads TGTGCCAGCAGTTACTGGTCTAGCGGATACAATGAGCAGTTCTTC.

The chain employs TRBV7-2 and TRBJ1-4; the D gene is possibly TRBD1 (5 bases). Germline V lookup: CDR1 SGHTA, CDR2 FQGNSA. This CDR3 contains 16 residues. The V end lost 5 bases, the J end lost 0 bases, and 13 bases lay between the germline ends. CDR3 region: CASSPRQFATNEKLFF. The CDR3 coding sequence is TGTGCCAGCAGCCCAAGACAGTTTGCAACTAATGAAAAACTGTTTTTT.

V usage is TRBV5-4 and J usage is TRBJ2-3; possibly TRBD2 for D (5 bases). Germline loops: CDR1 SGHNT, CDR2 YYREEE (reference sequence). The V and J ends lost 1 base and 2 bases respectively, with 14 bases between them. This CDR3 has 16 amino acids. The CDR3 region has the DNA TGTGCCAGCAGCTTGTTTGGGAGCACCACCACAGATACGCAGTATTTT. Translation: CASSLFGSTTTDTQYF.